This T cell receptor (beta chain) derives from a study of T cells after yellow fever vaccination. On this clonotype: Its specificity is not known.

V lost 6 bases, J lost 1 base, and 14 bases lay in between. Per germline, CDR1 MNHEY and CDR2 SVGEGT. The CDR3 is 15 residues long. TCRdb re-called the 5' RACE reads through MiXCR, storing one row per CDR3 protein. The table records approximately 260,000 distinct CDR3 sequences, over 4.5% of them present only once. Study observations and caveats: The secondary response showed a weaker magnitude and a faster peak, day 5 versus 15.

This sequence originates from a man between 18 and 35 years old who received the YFV17D yellow fever vaccine. Material: CD4+ T cells sorted from PBMCs, obtained on the day of the yellow fever booster vaccination. The rearrangement joins TRBV6-2 or TRBV6-3 to TRBJ2-3, with no clear D. CDR3 residues: CASSYPTTRTDTQYF. The DNA of the CDR3 is TGTGCCAGCAGCTACCCGACAACGCGCACAGATACGCAGTATTTT.